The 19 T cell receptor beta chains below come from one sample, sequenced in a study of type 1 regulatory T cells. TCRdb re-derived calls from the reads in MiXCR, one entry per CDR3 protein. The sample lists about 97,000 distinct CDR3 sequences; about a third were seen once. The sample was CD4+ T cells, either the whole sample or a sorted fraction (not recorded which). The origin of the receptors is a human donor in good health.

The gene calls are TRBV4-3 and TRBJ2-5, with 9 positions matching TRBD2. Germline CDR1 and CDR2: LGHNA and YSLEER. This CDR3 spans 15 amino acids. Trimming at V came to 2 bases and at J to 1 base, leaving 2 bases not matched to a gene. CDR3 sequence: CASSQFSGSQETQYF. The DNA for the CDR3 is TGCGCCAGCAGCCAATTTAGCGGGAGCCAAGAGACCCAGTACTTC.

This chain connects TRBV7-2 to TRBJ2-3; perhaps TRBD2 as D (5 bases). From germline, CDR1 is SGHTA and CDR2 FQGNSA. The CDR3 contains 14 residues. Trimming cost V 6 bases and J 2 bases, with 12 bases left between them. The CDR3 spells CASSQDWTTDTQYF. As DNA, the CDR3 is TGTGCCAGCAGTCAGGACTGGACCACAGATACGCAGTATTTT.

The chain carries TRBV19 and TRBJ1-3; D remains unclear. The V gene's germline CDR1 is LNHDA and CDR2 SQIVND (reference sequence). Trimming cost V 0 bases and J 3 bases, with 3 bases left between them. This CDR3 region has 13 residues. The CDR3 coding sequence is TGTGCCAGTAGTATAGACCATGGAAACACCATATATTTT. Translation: CASSIDHGNTIYF.

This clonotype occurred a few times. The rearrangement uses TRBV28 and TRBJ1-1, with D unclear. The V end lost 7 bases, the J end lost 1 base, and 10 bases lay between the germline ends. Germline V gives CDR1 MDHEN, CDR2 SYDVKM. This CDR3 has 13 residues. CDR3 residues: CASTLLGNTEAFF. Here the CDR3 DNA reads TGTGCCAGCACCTTGCTAGGGAACACTGAAGCTTTCTTT. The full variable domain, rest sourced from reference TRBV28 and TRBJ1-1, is DVKVTQSSRYLVKRTGEKVFLECVQDMDHENMFWYRQDPGLGLRLIYFSYDVKMKEKGDIPEGYSVSREKKERFSLILESASTNQTSMYLCASTLLGNTEAFFGQGTRLTVV.

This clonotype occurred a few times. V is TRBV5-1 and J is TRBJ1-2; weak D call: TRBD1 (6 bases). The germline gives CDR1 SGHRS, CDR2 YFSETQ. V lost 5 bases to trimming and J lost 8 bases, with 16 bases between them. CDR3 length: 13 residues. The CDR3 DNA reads TGCGCCAGCAGACCAGGGGATTTTGGAGGCTACACCTTC. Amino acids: CASRPGDFGGYTF.

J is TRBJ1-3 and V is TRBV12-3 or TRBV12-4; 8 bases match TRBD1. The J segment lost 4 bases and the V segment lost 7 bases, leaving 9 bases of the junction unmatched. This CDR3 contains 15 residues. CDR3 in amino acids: CASKLTGAAGNTIYF. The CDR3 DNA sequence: TGTGCCAGCAAGTTGACAGGGGCCGCCGGAAACACCATATATTTT.

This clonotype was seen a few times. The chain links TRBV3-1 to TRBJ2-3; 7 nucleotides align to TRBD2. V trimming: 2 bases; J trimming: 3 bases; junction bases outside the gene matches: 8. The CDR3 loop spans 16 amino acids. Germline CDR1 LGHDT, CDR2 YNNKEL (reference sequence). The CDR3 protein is CASSQKAGVGTDTQYF. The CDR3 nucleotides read TGTGCCAGCAGCCAAAAGGCGGGAGTTGGGACAGATACGCAGTATTTT.

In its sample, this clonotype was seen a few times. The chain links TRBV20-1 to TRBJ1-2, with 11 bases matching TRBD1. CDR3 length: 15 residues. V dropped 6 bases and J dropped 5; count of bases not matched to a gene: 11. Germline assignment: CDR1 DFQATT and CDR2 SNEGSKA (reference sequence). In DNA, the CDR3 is TGCAGTGCCGCCGAGACCCGGGACAGGGGGTATGGCTACACCTTC. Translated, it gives CSAAETRDRGYGYTF.

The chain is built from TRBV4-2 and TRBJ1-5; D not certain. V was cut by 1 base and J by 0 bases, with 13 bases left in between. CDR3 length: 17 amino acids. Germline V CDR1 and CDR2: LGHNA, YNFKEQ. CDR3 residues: CASSQGPSFDSNQPQHF. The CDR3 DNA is TGTGCCAGCAGCCAAGGGCCTTCTTTCGATAGCAATCAGCCCCAGCATTTT.

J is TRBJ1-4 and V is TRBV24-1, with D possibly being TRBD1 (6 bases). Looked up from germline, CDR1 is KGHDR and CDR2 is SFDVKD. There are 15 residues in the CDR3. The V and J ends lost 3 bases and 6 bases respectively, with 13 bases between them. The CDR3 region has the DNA TGTGCCACCAGTGATGGATCAGGGGTCCATGAAAAACTGTTTTTT. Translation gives CATSDGSGVHEKLFF.

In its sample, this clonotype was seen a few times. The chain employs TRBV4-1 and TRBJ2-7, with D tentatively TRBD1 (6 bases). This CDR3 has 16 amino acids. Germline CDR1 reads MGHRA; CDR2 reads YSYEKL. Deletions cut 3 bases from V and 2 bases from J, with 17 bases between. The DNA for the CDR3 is TGCGCCAGCAGCCATCCTGGGGGCGGAAAGGCCTACGAGCAGTACTTC. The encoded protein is CASSHPGGGKAYEQYF.

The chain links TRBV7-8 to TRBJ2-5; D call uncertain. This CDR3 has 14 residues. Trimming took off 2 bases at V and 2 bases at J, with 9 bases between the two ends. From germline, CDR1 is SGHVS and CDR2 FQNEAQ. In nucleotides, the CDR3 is TGTGCCAGCAGCTTAATCACGCGGCAAGAGACCCAGTACTTC. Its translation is CASSLITRQETQYF.

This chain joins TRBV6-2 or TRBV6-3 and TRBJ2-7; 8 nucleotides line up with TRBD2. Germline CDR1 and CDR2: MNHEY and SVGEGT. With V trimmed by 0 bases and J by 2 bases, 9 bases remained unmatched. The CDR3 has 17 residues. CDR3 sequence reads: CASSYSSLSGSPYEQYF. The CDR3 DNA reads TGTGCCAGCAGTTACTCGAGTCTGAGCGGGAGCCCCTACGAGCAGTACTTC.

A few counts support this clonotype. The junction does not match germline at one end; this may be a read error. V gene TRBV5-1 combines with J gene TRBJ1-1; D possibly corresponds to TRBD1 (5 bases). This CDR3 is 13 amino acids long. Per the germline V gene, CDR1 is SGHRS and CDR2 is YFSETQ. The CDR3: CASSFGGNAEAFF. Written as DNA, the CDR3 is TGCGCCAGCAGCTTTGGGGGGAACGCTGAAGCTTTCTTT.

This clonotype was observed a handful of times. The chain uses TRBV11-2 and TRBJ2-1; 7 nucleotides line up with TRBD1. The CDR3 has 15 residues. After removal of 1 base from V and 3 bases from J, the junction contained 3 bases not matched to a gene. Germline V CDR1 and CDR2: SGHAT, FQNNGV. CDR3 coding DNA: TGTGCCAGCAGCTTAGCGCCAGGGGGCTACAATGAGCAGTTCTTC. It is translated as CASSLAPGGYNEQFF.

The CDR3 region is CASSLGGFSYEQYF. CDR3 sequence (DNA): TGTGCCAGCAGTTTAGGTGGGTTCTCCTACGAGCAGTACTTC. V and J are TRBV28 and TRBJ2-7; no clear D gene. This CDR3 spans 14 amino acids. Germline V gives CDR1 MDHEN, CDR2 SYDVKM. V was trimmed by 2 bases and J by 0 bases, leaving 8 bases between them.

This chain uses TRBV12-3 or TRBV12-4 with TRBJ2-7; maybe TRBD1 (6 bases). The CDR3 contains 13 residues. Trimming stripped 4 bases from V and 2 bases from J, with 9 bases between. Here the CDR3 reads CASSYRATYEQYF. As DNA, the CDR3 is TGTGCCAGCAGTTACAGGGCCACCTACGAGCAGTACTTC.

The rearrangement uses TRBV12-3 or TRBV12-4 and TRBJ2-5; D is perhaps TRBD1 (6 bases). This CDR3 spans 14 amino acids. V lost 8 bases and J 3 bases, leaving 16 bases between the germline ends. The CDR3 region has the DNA TGTGCCAGCTGCTCTGAGAGGGGGAAAGAGACCCAGTACTTC. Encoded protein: CASCSERGKETQYF.

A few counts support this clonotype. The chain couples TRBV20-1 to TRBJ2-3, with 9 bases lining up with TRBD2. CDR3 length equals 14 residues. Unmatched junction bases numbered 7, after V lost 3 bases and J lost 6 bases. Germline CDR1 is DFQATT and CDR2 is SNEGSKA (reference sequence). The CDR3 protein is CSASSSGVEDTQYF. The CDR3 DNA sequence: TGCAGTGCTAGTTCTAGCGGGGTGGAGGATACGCAGTATTTT.